The clone carrying this TCR beta chain was counted only a few times. The time point was: pre-sensitization, week 0. Treatment specified: therapeutic diphenylcyclopropenone sensitization with weekly scalp DPC. This sample stems from a study of human T cells and chemical hapten exposure. TCRdb reprocessed the RACE reads with MiXCR, giving one entry per CDR3 protein. This sample has 300,000 to 450,000 distinct CDR3 sequences; around 5.5% occur once, and the top ten carry around 8.6%. With V trimmed by 6 bases and J by 6 bases, 5 bases remained unmatched. CDR3 length: 14 amino acids. The receptor was isolated from a woman under 30 with alopecia areata. Some clones in this sample may be carry-over from other donors' samples. V is TRBV12-3 or TRBV12-4 and J is TRBJ1-6, with TRBD1 identical over 7 bases. The material was whole blood, obtained in connection with sensitization to the hapten diphenylcyclopropenone (DPC). The CDR3 reads CASSLQGSNSPLHF. The CDR3 nucleotides read TGTGCCAGCAGCCTACAGGGGTCTAATTCACCCCTCCACTTT.